A selection of T cell receptor beta chains follows, all from one sample in a study of cytomegalovirus exposure and HLA in healthy donors. The assay was immunoSEQ multiplex PCR, and TCRdb's table has in-frame clones only and misses some. This repertoire shows 150,000 to 200,000 clones, roughly 85% found once; its top ten account for about 4.4%. Sample: PBMCs. The receptors here all came from a woman aged 30 to 39 in good health and CMV-seropositive. The conserved cysteine and the conserved F or W are not part of the CDR3 here.

>TRBV11-2
ASSLGGQGYEQY
>TRBV29-1
SVFSGIPYEQY
>TRBV27
ASSGTVSYEQY
>TRBV30
AWGGLADYEQY
>TRBV27
ASILGAGGVNEQF
>TRBV18
ASSPATSGMPYNEQF
>TRBV27
ASGWTANTEAF
>TRBV5-1
ASSLGGLAGGGTQY
>TRBV11-3
ASSRPGGTEAF
>TRBV5-6
ASSERLAGGYNEQF
>TRBV10-3
AIREGQGITGELF
>TRBV6-5
ASSYALTYEQY
>TRBV11-3
ASSSLGGGIKETQY
>TRBV9
ASSVDGKGVANEKLF
>TRBV11-2
ASSLGQIYGYT
>TRBV4-2
ASSLRGGVSYNEQF
>TRBV5-1
ASSLQGNYGYT
>TRBV29-1
SVGLADTDTQY
>TRBV5-6
ASSLGTGGKYEQF
>TRBV19
ASSTRTGGPYEQY
>TRBV5-4
ASSDTGSSYEQY
>TRBV10-1
ASSGDWETDTQY
>TRBV30
AWSVLSGISGNTIY
>TRBV6-6
ASSFELAGGRDTQY
>TRBV9
ASSPTSGSYNEQF
>TRBV7-9
ASSLALAGRRADTQY
>TRBV5-1
ASSTDRDPTDTQY
>TRBV12-5
ASGKAVSTDTQY
>TRBV29-1
SAQGMNTEAF
>TRBV10-3
AISEGGGWYEQY
>TRBV2
ASSDEAGRADTGELF
>TRBV27
ASSFDSVRGYT
>TRBV7-9
ASSSGTSGGAEQETQY
>TRBV11-3
ASSLSSENTEAF
>TRBV5-8
ASRFGTGDSGELF
>TRBV29-1
SVEYGEMDGYT
>TRBV18
ASSLAPGQGMAEAF
>TRBV5-1
ASSSGSGGTDNEQF
>TRBV7-8
ASSLVRTEAF